The 2 T cell receptor beta chains below all came from one sample that was sequenced in a study of shared clonotypes between healthy human individuals. Naive CD8 cells lacked CD45RO and underwent positive selection for CCR7, leaving out terminally differentiated effector memory CD45RA+ cells. Profiling relied on immunoSEQ multiplex PCR, and the TCRdb table lists in-frame clones only, not all of them. The sample has some 2,100,000 clones; just over 90% are singletons. Sequencing used naive CD8+ T cells from PBMCs. These receptors all stem from a man between 18 and 29 years old in good health. Some clones in this sample may be carry-over from other donors' samples.

In DNA, the CDR3 is TGTGCCAGCAGCTTAGCCCCCCCCAATGAGCAGTTCTTC. It is translated as CASSLAPPNEQFF. This rearrangement joins TRBV7-9 to TRBJ2-1; D is undetermined. The CDR3 runs 13 residues. V was cut by 0 bases and J by 6 bases, with 6 bases left in between. Germline V lookup: CDR1 SEHNR, CDR2 FQNEAQ (reference sequence).

The chain carries TRBV12-5 and TRBJ1-3; maybe TRBD1 (6 bases). The CDR3 contains 15 residues. The germline gives CDR1 LGHNT, CDR2 FRNRAP. V lost 5 bases and J lost 2, with 13 bases in between. The CDR3 sequence: CASGPTPGAGNTIYF. As DNA, the CDR3 is TGTGCTAGTGGTCCTACCCCAGGGGCTGGAAACACCATATATTTT.